This T cell receptor beta chain was recovered during a study of T cell changes during pregnancy in multiple sclerosis. With V trimmed by 5 bases and J by 8 bases, 11 bases remained unmatched. The CDR3 runs to 17 residues. Per germline, CDR1 LNHDA and CDR2 SQIVND (reference sequence). The sample holds one count of this clone. Assay: immunoSEQ multiplex PCR; the TCRdb copy retains only in-frame clones and omits some. The repertoire holds about 24,000 clones, with approximately 86% as singletons. The sequence came from a female donor in good health, enrolled as a control in a pregnancy study. The source was CD4+ T cells from peripheral blood mononuclear cells, collected in the second trimester of pregnancy. The chain combines TRBV19 with TRBJ2-2; 13 bases fit TRBD2. The CDR3 region has the DNA TGTGCCAGTAGTCCACCGGGACTAGCGGGGTTTCGGGGGGAGCTGTTTTTT. Translation gives CASSPPGLAGFRGELFF.